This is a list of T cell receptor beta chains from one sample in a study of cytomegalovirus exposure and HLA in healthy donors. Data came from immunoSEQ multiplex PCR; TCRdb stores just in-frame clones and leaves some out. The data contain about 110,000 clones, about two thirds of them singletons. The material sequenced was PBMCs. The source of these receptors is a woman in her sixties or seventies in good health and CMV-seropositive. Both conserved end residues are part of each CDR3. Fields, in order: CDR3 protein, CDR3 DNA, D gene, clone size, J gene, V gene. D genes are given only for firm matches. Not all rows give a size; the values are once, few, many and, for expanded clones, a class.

CDR3: CAWSHPGPDREQYF; DNA: TGTGCCTGGAGTCACCCGGGGCCTGACAGGGAGCAGTACTTC; D: TRBD1; size: NA; J: TRBJ2-5; V: TRBV30
CDR3: CASSPSGGEVEQFF; DNA: TGTGCCAGCAGCCCTAGCGGGGGGGAGGTTGAGCAGTTCTTC; D: TRBD2; size: few; J: TRBJ2-1; V: TRBV7-7
CDR3: CATSRDRVGSDGYTF; DNA: TGTGCCACCAGCAGAGATCGGGTCGGGTCAGATGGCTACACCTTC; D: NA; size: NA; J: TRBJ1-2; V: TRBV15
CDR3: CASSTSFARASTDTQYF; DNA: TGTGCCAGCAGCACCTCCTTTGCCCGAGCGTCCACAGATACGCAGTATTTT; D: NA; size: NA; J: TRBJ2-3; V: TRBV13
CDR3: CASSERLAGRETQYF; DNA: TGCGCCAGCAGTGAAAGACTAGCGGGGAGAGAGACCCAGTACTTC; D: TRBD2; size: NA; J: TRBJ2-5; V: TRBV10-1
CDR3: CASSIVGRFNQPQHF; DNA: TGTGCCAGTAGTATAGTGGGGCGTTTCAATCAGCCCCAGCATTTT; D: NA; size: NA; J: TRBJ1-5; V: TRBV19
CDR3: CASTPKTGTGLNEQYF; DNA: TGTGCCAGCACCCCTAAAACAGGGACAGGGCTCAACGAGCAGTACTTC; D: TRBD1; size: NA; J: TRBJ2-7; V: TRBV6-6
CDR3: CASSVRGGPGELFF; DNA: TGTGCCAGCAGCGTGCGGGGGGGCCCCGGGGAGCTGTTTTTT; D: TRBD2; size: few; J: TRBJ2-2; V: TRBV7-6
CDR3: CASSPGEVSNEQFF; DNA: TGTGCCAGCAGCCCGGGGGAGGTTTCCAATGAGCAGTTCTTC; D: NA; size: NA; J: TRBJ2-1; V: TRBV7-9
CDR3: CASSLDPLAGGQETQYF; DNA: TGCGCCAGCAGCCTCGACCCCCTAGCGGGGGGGCAAGAGACCCAGTACTTC; D: TRBD2; size: NA; J: TRBJ2-5; V: TRBV4-1
CDR3: CASSYGTLSYTF; DNA: TGTGCCAGCAGTTACGGGACATTGAGCTACACCTTC; D: NA; size: NA; J: TRBJ1-2; V: TRBV25-1
CDR3: CASSLGSSGFTDTQYF; DNA: TGCGCCAGCAGCTTGGGGTCTAGCGGGTTCACAGATACGCAGTATTTT; D: TRBD2; size: NA; J: TRBJ2-3; V: TRBV5-1
CDR3: CASSEGGAEAFF; DNA: TGTGCCAGCAGCGAGGGCGGTGCTGAAGCTTTCTTT; D: NA; size: NA; J: TRBJ1-1; V: TRBV7-3
CDR3: CASSKTTSNSGNTIYF; DNA: TGTGCCAGCAGCAAAACGACATCTAACTCTGGAAACACCATATATTTT; D: NA; size: NA; J: TRBJ1-3; V: TRBV21-1
CDR3: CASSLGQGRVTQYF; DNA: TGTGCCAGCAGCCTCGGACAGGGTCGGGTGACCCAGTACTTC; D: TRBD1; size: NA; J: TRBJ2-5; V: TRBV7-3
CDR3: CASRPPYHEQYF; DNA: TGCGCCAGCAGGCCCCCCTATCACGAGCAGTACTTC; D: NA; size: NA; J: TRBJ2-7; V: TRBV4-1
CDR3: CAIRDRARTEAFF; DNA: TGTGCCATCCGGGACAGGGCTCGTACTGAAGCTTTCTTT; D: TRBD1; size: NA; J: TRBJ1-1; V: TRBV10-3
CDR3: CASSPGNQPQHF; DNA: TGTGCCAGCAGCCCCGGGAATCAGCCCCAGCATTTT; D: NA; size: NA; J: TRBJ1-5; V: TRBV7-9
CDR3: CASSLTSSNTGELFF; DNA: TGTGCCAGCAGCTTGACTAGCTCTAACACCGGGGAGCTGTTTTTT; D: TRBD2; size: few; J: TRBJ2-2; V: TRBV9
CDR3: CASSPGQEGNTIYF; DNA: TGCGCCAGCAGTCCCGGACAGGAGGGAAACACCATATATTTT; D: TRBD1; size: NA; J: TRBJ1-3; V: TRBV5-1
CDR3: CASSFIVQETQYF; DNA: TGCGCCAGCAGCTTTATAGTTCAAGAGACCCAGTACTTC; D: NA; size: NA; J: TRBJ2-5; V: TRBV4-1
CDR3: CASSLAGGPKTQYF; DNA: TGTGCCAGCAGCTTAGCGGGGGGGCCGAAGACCCAGTACTTC; D: NA; size: NA; J: TRBJ2-5; V: TRBV7-2
CDR3: CASSSQSTDTQYF; DNA: TGTGCCAGCAGCTCCCAAAGCACAGATACGCAGTATTTT; D: NA; size: few; J: TRBJ2-3; V: TRBV7-2
CDR3: CSVERTGAPTDTQYF; DNA: TGCAGCGTTGAACGGACAGGGGCCCCCACAGATACGCAGTATTTT; D: TRBD1; size: NA; J: TRBJ2-3; V: TRBV29-1
CDR3: CAWSREGGQAGNTIYF; DNA: TGTGCCTGGAGTAGGGAAGGGGGACAAGCTGGAAACACCATATATTTT; D: NA; size: NA; J: TRBJ1-3; V: TRBV30
CDR3: CASSSTGPYEQYF; DNA: TGTGCCAGCAGCTCGACAGGTCCCTACGAGCAGTACTTC; D: NA; size: few; J: TRBJ2-7; V: TRBV7-9
CDR3: CARTLGLRQGGQPQHF; DNA: TGTGCCCGTACCCTGGGGCTTCGGCAGGGAGGGCAGCCCCAGCATTTT; D: NA; size: NA; J: TRBJ1-5; V: TRBV7-3
CDR3: CAIRTGTRDNEQFF; DNA: TGTGCCATCAGAACCGGGACTAGGGACAATGAGCAGTTCTTC; D: TRBD2; size: NA; J: TRBJ2-1; V: TRBV10-3
CDR3: CASSYTDSRFGGYTF; DNA: TGTGCCAGCAGTTATACGGACAGTAGATTCGGTGGCTACACCTTC; D: NA; size: few; J: TRBJ1-2; V: TRBV6-5
CDR3: CASSYVAGSGNTIYF; DNA: TGTGCCAGCTCGTACGTAGCTGGCTCTGGAAACACCATATATTTT; D: NA; size: NA; J: TRBJ1-3; V: TRBV18
CDR3: CAWNHLLGDRYYGYTF; DNA: TGTGCCTGGAACCATCTCCTTGGGGACAGGTACTATGGCTACACCTTC; D: TRBD1; size: NA; J: TRBJ1-2; V: TRBV30
CDR3: CASSYKGLGYFNEQFF; DNA: TGTGCCAGCAGTTACAAGGGACTAGGTTATTTCAATGAGCAGTTCTTC; D: TRBD2; size: NA; J: TRBJ2-1; V: TRBV6-5
CDR3: CASSQALDYEQYF; DNA: TGTGCCAGCAGCCAAGCTCTAGACTACGAGCAGTACTTC; D: NA; size: NA; J: TRBJ2-7; V: TRBV4-2
CDR3: CASSLRGQLVHYGYTF; DNA: TGTGCCAGCAGCCTTAGGGGACAGCTAGTCCACTATGGCTACACCTTC; D: TRBD1; size: NA; J: TRBJ1-2; V: TRBV13
CDR3: CAWSVPERNYEQYF; DNA: TGTGCCTGGAGTGTACCTGAGCGGAACTACGAGCAGTACTTC; D: NA; size: NA; J: TRBJ2-7; V: TRBV30
CDR3: CASSRTSGGSEQFF; DNA: TGTGCCAGCAGCAGGACTAGCGGGGGATCTGAGCAGTTCTTC; D: TRBD2; size: NA; J: TRBJ2-1; V: TRBV27
CDR3: CATSRFRQNTEAFF; DNA: TGTGCCACCAGCAGATTTCGACAGAACACTGAAGCTTTCTTT; D: NA; size: NA; J: TRBJ1-1; V: TRBV15
CDR3: CASSPGRSTDTQYF; DNA: TGTGCCAGCTCACCAGGGCGTAGCACAGATACGCAGTATTTT; D: NA; size: few; J: TRBJ2-3; V: TRBV18
CDR3: CASSAGTGSGYTF; DNA: TGCGCCAGCAGCGCAGGGACAGGGAGTGGCTACACCTTC; D: TRBD1; size: NA; J: TRBJ1-2; V: TRBV5-1
CDR3: CASSPGQGTDTQYF; DNA: TGTGCCAGCAGCCCTGGACAAGGCACAGATACGCAGTATTTT; D: NA; size: NA; J: TRBJ2-3; V: TRBV6-6
CDR3: CASRFDRNTGELFF; DNA: TGTGCCAGCAGGTTCGACAGAAACACCGGGGAGCTGTTTTTT; D: NA; size: NA; J: TRBJ2-2; V: TRBV6-5
CDR3: CASRSDRAGANVLTF; DNA: TGTGCCAGCAGATCTGACAGGGCTGGGGCCAACGTCCTGACTTTC; D: TRBD1; size: NA; J: TRBJ2-6; V: TRBV27
CDR3: CASSFAAGETEAFF; DNA: TGTGCCAGCAGCTTCGCCGCAGGGGAGACTGAAGCTTTCTTT; D: NA; size: NA; J: TRBJ1-1; V: TRBV11-2
CDR3: CASIQPGSLYGYTF; DNA: TGTGCCAGCATTCAACCGGGATCACTCTATGGCTACACCTTC; D: NA; size: NA; J: TRBJ1-2; V: TRBV6-5
CDR3: CSVAAGAGGPLDTQYF; DNA: TGCAGCGTTGCCGCGGGGGCGGGGGGGCCCCTAGATACGCAGTATTTT; D: TRBD2; size: NA; J: TRBJ2-3; V: TRBV29-1
CDR3: CASSGTGSTDTQYF; DNA: TGTGCCAGTAGCGGGACAGGTAGCACAGATACGCAGTATTTT; D: TRBD1; size: NA; J: TRBJ2-3; V: TRBV19